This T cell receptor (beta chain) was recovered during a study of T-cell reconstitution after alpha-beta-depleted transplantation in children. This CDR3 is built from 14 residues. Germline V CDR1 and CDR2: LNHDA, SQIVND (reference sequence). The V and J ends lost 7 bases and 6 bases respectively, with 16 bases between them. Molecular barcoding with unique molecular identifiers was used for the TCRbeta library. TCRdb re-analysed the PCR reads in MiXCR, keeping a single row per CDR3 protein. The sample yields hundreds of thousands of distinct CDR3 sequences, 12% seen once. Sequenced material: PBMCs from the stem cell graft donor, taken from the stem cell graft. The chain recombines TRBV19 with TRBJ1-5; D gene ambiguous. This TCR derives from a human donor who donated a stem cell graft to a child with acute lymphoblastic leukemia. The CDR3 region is CASTPRTSPQPQHF. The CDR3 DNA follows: TGTGCCAGTACCCCCCGAACATCTCCTCAGCCCCAGCATTTT.